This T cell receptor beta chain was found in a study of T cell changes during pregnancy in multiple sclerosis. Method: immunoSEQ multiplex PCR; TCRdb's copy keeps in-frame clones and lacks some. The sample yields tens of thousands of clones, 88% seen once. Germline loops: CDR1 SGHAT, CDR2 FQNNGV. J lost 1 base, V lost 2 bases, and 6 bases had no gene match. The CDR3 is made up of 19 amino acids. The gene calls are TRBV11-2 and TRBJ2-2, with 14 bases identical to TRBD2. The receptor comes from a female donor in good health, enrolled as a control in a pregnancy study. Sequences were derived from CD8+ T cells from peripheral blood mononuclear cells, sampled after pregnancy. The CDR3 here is CASSLLGTSGGLNTGELFF. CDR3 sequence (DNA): TGTGCCAGCAGCTTATTGGGGACTAGCGGGGGCCTGAACACCGGGGAGCTGTTTTTT.